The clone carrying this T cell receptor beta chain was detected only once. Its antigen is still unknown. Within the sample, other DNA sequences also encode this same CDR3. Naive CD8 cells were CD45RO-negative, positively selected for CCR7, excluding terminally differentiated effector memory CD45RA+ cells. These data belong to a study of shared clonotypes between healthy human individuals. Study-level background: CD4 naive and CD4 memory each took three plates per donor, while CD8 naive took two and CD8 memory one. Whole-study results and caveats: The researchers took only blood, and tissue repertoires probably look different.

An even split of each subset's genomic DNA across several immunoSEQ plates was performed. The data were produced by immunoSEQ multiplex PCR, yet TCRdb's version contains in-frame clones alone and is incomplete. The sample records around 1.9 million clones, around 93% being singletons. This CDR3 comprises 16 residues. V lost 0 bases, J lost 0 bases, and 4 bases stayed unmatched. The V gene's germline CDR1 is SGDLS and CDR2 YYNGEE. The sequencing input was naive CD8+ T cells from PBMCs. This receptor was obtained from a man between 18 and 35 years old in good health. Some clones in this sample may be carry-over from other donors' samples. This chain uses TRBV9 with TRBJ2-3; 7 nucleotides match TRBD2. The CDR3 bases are TGTGCCAGCAGCGTAGGTGCTAGCGGAAGCACAGATACGCAGTATTTT. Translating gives CASSVGASGSTDTQYF.